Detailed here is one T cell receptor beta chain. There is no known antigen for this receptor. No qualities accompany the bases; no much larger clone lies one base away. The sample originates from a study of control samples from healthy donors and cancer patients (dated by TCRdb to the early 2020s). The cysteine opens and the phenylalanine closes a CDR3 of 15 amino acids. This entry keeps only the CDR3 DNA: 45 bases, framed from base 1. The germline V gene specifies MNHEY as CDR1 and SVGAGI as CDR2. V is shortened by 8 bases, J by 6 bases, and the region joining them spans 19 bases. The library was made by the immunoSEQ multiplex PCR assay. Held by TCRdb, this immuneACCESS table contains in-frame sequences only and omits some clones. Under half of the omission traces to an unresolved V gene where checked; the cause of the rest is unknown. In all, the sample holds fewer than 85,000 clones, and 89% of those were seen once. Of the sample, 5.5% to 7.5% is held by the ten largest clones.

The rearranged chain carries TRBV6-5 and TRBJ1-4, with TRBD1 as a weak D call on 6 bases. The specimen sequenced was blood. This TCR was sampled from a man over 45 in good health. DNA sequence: TGTGCCAGCCACCGAGGAGGGGCAGGGGATGAAAAACTGTTTTTT. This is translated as CASHRGGAGDEKLFF.